This T cell receptor beta chain derives from a study of blood T cell repertoires in COVID-19. About the study: Whether acute or convalescent, the COVID-19 samples came from the United States, Italy and Spain. PBMCs, B-cell-depleted T cells, or T cells provided the cDNA or gDNA that made up the material.

V lost 4 bases and J lost 7, with 14 bases in between. The CDR3 spans 14 residues. In germline, CDR1 is MDHEN, CDR2 SYDVKM. Authors' data handling: For nucleated cells, counts were estimated from reference gene primer amplification. The data were produced by immunoSEQ multiplex PCR, yet TCRdb's version contains in-frame clones alone and is incomplete. Clonal size and the V and J genes are those of that table, whereas D and trimming came from the DNA. This table has 210,000 or so clones, 90% appearing once. The chain uses TRBV28 and TRBJ1-5, with unresolved D. The sequence derives from a man aged 45-65 years with acute or convalescent COVID-19. The sample taken for sequencing was peripheral blood. The CDR3 protein is CASSSIMNLQPQHF. The CDR3 DNA is TGTGCCAGCAGTTCAATCATGAACCTACAGCCCCAGCATTTT.